The T cell receptor beta chain under discussion was sequenced for a study of cytomegalovirus exposure and HLA in healthy donors. PCR amplification relied on 60 Vbeta primers (plus 13 Jbeta primers). The repertoire was sequenced with immunoSEQ multiplex PCR; TCRdb's copy has only in-frame clones and lacks some. The table lists about 77,000 clones, with roughly 15% in the top ten. The material sequenced was PBMCs. The sequence was obtained from a man over 45 in good health and CMV-seropositive.

CDR3 amino acids: CASSIWTAYSNQPQHF. The CDR3 coding sequence is TGTGCCAGTAGTATTTGGACAGCTTATAGCAATCAGCCCCAGCATTTT. V usage is TRBV19 and J usage is TRBJ1-5; maybe TRBD1 (6 bases). Trimming pared 3 bases from V and 0 bases from J, leaving 12 bases between. The CDR3 contains 16 residues. The V gene's germline CDR1 is LNHDA and CDR2 SQIVND (reference sequence).